This record covers a single T cell receptor beta chain. The sample originates from a study of blood T cell repertoires in COVID-19. Looking at the study overall: The United States, Italy and Spain were the sources of the acute and convalescent COVID-19 samples. Sources were T cells, B-cell-depleted T cells, or PBMCs; the material itself was cDNA or gDNA.

As originally analysed: The assay estimated nucleated cells by amplifying reference gene primers. The table came from immunoSEQ multiplex PCR; TCRdb's copy has only in-frame clones and leaves some out. V, J and clone size reflect that table, while D and trimming were determined from the DNA. This sample has approximately 120,000 clones, with roughly 80% found just once. The sequence was collected from a human donor in a cohort sampled during active COVID-19. Sequencing was done on a sample of peripheral blood.

The CDR3 is CSARTVYGYTF. The CDR3 DNA reads TGCAGTGCTCGGACAGTCTATGGCTACACCTTC. The V call is TRBV20-1, the J call TRBJ1-2, with a possible D match to TRBD1 (6 bases). In germline, CDR1 is DFQATT, CDR2 SNEGSKA (reference sequence). The CDR3 spans 11 residues. The ends were cut back, 5 bases at V and 4 bases at J, with 8 bases in the middle.